This T cell receptor (beta chain) was recorded in a study of shared clonotypes between healthy human individuals. Generated by immunoSEQ multiplex PCR, the TCRdb table keeps only in-frame clones and is missing some. Among 2 million to 2.5 million clones listed, 95% were seen once. The sequence was obtained from a man younger than 30 in good health. The specimen was naive CD4+ T cells sorted from blood. As to subset: CD45RA+ positively selected.

The CDR3 nucleotides are TGTGCCAGCAGCTTAGATGGGAGCGGTCAGAATGAAAAACTGTTTTTT. This gives the protein CASSLDGSGQNEKLFF. This chain uses TRBV7-2 with TRBJ1-4; D gene unclear. Trimming took off 1 base at V and 5 bases at J, with 14 bases between the two ends. This CDR3 is built from 16 residues. Germline V gene lookup returns CDR1 SGHTA and CDR2 FQGNSA.